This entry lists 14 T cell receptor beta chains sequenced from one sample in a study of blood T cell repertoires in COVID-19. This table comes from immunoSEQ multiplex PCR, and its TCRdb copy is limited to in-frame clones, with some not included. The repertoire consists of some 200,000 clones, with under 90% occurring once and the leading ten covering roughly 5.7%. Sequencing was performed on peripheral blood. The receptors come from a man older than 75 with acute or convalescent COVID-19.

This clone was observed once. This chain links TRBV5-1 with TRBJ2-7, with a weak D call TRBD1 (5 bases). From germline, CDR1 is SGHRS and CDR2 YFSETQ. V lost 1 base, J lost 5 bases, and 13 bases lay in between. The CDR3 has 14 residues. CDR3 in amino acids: CASSLSRAGNEQYF. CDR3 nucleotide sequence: TGCGCCAGCAGCTTGTCCAGGGCCGGCAACGAGCAGTACTTC. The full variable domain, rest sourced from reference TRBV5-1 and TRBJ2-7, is KAGVTQTPRYLIKTRGQQVTLSCSPISGHRSVSWYQQTPGQGLQFLFEYFSETQRNKGNFPGRFSGRQFSNSRSEMNVSTLELGDSALYLCASSLSRAGNEQYFGPGTRLTVT.

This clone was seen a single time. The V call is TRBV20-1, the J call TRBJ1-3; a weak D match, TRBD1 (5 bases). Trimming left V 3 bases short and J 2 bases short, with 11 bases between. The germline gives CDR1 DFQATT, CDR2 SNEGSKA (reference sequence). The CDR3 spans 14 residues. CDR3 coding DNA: TGCAGTGCTAGTATCCGGGGGACTGGAAACACCATATATTTT. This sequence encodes CSASIRGTGNTIYF.

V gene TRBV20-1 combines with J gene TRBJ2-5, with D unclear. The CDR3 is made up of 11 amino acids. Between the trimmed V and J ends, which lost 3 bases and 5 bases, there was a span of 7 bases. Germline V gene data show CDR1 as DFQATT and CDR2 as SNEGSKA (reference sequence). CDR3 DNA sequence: TGCAGTGCTAGCGAACGGGAGACCCAGTACTTC. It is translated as CSASERETQYF.

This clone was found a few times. CDR3 loop: CASSPPKVVSATGQFF. In DNA form, the CDR3 reads TGTGCCAGCAGCCCGCCGAAAGTAGTAAGCGCTACTGGGCAGTTCTTC. The chain carries TRBV11-3 and TRBJ2-1; D remains unclear. Trimming took 5 bases from V and 12 from J, leaving 26 bases between them. Germline CDR1 is SGHNT and CDR2 is YENEEA. The CDR3 spans 16 residues.

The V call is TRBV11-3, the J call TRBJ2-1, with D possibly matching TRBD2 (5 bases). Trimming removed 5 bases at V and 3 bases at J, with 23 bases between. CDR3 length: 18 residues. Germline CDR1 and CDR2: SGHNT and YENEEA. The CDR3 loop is CASSPRGLGGHFYNEQFF. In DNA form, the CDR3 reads TGTGCCAGCAGCCCTAGAGGTCTGGGCGGGCATTTCTACAATGAGCAGTTCTTC.

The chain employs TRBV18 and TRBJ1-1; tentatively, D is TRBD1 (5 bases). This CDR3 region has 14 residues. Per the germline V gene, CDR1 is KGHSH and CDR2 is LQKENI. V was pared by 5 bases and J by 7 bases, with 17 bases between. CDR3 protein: CASSSQGLKSEAFF. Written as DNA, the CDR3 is TGTGCCAGCTCATCTCAGGGCCTGAAGAGTGAAGCTTTCTTT.

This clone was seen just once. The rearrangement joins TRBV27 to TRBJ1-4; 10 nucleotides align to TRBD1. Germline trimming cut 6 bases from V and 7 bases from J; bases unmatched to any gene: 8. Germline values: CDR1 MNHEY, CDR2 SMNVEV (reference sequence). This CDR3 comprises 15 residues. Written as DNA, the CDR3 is TGTGCCAGCAGCCCTCTGACAGGGGGCTCTGAAAAACTGTTTTTT. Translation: CASSPLTGGSEKLFF.

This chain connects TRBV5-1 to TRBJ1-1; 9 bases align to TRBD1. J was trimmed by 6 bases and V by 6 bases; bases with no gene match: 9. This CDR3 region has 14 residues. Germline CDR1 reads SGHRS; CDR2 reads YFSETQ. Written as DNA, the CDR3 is TGCGCCAGCAACGAAGGACAGGGGTGGTCTGAAGCTTTCTTT. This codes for CASNEGQGWSEAFF.

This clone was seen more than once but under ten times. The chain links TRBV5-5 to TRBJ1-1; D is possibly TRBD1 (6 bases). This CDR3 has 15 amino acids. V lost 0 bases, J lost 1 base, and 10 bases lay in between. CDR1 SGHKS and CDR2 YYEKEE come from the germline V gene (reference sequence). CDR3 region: CASSLGTDKNTEAFF. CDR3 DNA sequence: TGTGCCAGCAGCTTGGGGACAGACAAGAACACTGAAGCTTTCTTT.

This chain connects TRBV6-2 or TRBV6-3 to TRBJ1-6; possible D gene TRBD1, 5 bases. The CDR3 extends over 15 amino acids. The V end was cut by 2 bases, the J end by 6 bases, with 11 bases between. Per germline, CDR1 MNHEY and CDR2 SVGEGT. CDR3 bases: TGTGCCAGCAGTTACCGGACAAGGAGTAATTCACCCCTCCACTTT. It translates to CASSYRTRSNSPLHF.

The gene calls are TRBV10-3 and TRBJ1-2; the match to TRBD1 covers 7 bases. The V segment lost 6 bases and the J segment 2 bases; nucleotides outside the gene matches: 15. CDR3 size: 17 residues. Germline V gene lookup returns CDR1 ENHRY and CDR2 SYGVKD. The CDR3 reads CAISDPFPGQRNYGYTF. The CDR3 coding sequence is TGTGCCATCAGCGATCCCTTCCCGGGACAGAGAAACTATGGCTACACCTTC.

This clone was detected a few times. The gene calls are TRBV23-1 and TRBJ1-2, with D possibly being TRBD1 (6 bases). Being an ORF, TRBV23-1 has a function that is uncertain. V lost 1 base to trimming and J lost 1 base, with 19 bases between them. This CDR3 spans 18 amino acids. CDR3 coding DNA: TGCGCCAGCAGTCAATTTCCACTGGACAGCCGTTTTAACTATGGCTACACCTTC. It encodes CASSQFPLDSRFNYGYTF.

For the CDR3, the DNA is TGTGCCTGGAGTCCCAAGACAGGGCTGTCCTCTGGGGCCAACGTCCTGACTTTC. Its protein product is CAWSPKTGLSSGANVLTF. V usage is TRBV30 and J usage is TRBJ2-6; TRBD1 aligns across 7 bases. CDR1 and CDR2 (germline): GTSNPN, SVGIG (reference sequence). The length of the CDR3 is 18 residues. V gave up 2 bases and J gave up 0 bases; unmatched junction bases: 10.

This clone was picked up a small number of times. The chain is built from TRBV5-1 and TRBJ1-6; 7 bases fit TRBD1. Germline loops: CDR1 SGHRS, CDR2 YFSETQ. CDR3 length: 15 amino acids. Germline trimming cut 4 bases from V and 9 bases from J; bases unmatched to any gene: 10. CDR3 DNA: TGCGCCAGCAGCCCCGAGACAGGGTACCGTTCACCCCTCCACTTT. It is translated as CASSPETGYRSPLHF.